This T cell receptor beta chain appears in the sequencing data of a study of metastatic and nonmetastatic thyroid tumors. Study overall: The authors compared repertoires across blood and tumor or nodule tissue from malignant and benign thyroid patients.

On this clone: Its antigen is undetermined.

The junction had 9 bases not matched to a gene; V was cut back by 3 bases and J by 7 bases. The germline CDR1 and CDR2 sequences are GTSNPN and SVGIG (reference sequence). The CDR3 has 15 amino acids. Broader study findings: In both blood and tumor samples, TCR beta diversity was reported significantly higher for malignant than benign nodules.

Thyroid surgery was preceded by no treatment in any patient. TCRdb reprocessed the PCR reads using MiXCR. The sample lists tens of thousands of clones; less than 45% were seen once. V usage is TRBV30 and J usage is TRBJ1-5; TRBD1 matches at 10 bases. The TCR comes from a male donor with papillary thyroid cancer or a benign thyroid nodule (not recorded which). Some clones in this sample may be carry-over from other donors' samples. The specimen was blood. The CDR3 DNA sequence: TGTGCCTGGAGCCGCCGGGACAGGGGAAAGCAGCCCCAGCATTTT. Protein: CAWSRRDRGKQPQHF.